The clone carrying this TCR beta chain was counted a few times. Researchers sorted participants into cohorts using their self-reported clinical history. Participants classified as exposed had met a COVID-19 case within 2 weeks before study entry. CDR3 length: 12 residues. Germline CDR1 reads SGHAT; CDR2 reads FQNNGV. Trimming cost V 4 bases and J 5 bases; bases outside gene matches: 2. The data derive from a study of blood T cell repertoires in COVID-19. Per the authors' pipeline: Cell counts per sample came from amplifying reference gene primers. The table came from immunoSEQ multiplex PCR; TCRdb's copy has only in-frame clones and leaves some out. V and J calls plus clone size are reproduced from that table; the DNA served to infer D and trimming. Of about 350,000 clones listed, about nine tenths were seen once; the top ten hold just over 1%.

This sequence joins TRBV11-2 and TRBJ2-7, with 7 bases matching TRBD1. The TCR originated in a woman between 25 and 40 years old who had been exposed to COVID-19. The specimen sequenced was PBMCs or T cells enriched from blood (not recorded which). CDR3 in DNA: TGTGCCAGCAGCTCGGGACAGAACGAGCAGTACTTC. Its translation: CASSSGQNEQYF. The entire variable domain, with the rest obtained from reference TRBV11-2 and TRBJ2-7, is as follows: EAGVAQSPRYKIIEKRQSVAFWCNPISGHATLYWYQQILGQGPKLLIQFQNNGVVDDSQLPKDRFSAERLKGVDSTLKIQPAKLEDSAVYLCASSSGQNEQYFGPGTRLTVT.